A single sample gave rise to the 22 T cell receptor beta chains below, sequenced in a study of cytomegalovirus exposure and HLA in healthy donors. It was with 60 Vbeta and 13 Jbeta primers that the PCR ran. Profiling relied on immunoSEQ multiplex PCR, and the TCRdb table lists in-frame clones only, not all of them. Among tens of thousands of clones listed, under 85% were seen once. Sequenced input: PBMCs. The receptors were sampled from a man under 40 in good health and CMV-seronegative.

The V and J genes are TRBV19 and TRBJ2-2, with 9 bases fitting TRBD1. The CDR3 spans 16 residues. Germline V gene data show CDR1 as LNHDA and CDR2 as SQIVND (reference sequence). V shed 2 bases, J shed 4 bases, and the junction held 5 bases outside the gene matches. CDR3 amino acids: CASSILTTGGTGELFF. As DNA, the CDR3 is TGTGCCAGTAGTATACTCACGACAGGGGGCACCGGGGAGCTGTTTTTT.

This rearrangement joins TRBV7-9 to TRBJ1-1; D is unresolved. CDR3 size: 15 residues. The V gene's germline CDR1 is SEHNR and CDR2 FQNEAQ (reference sequence). Between the trimmed V and J ends, which lost 2 bases and 2 bases, there was a span of 12 bases. The CDR3 protein is CASSLSQRRNTEAFF. CDR3 sequence (DNA): TGTGCCAGCAGCTTAAGCCAGCGACGAAACACTGAAGCTTTCTTT. The complete variable domain, with remaining parts taken from reference TRBV7-9 and TRBJ1-1, reads DTGVSQNPRHKITKRGQNVTFRCDPISEHNRLYWYRQTLGQGPEFLTYFQNEAQLEKSRLLSDRFSAERPKGSFSTLEIQRTEQGDSAMYLCASSLSQRRNTEAFFGQGTRLTVV.

The CDR3 nucleotides read TGTGCCAGCTCACCTAGTGCTGATACGCAGTATTTT. Protein: CASSPSADTQYF. V and J are TRBV18 and TRBJ2-3, with unresolved D. CDR3 length equals 12 residues. CDR1 is KGHSH, CDR2 LQKENI, per germline. Trimming cost V 3 bases and J 6 bases, with 7 bases left between them.

This clone has just a few counts. The V call is TRBV7-9, the J call TRBJ1-1; 9 positions match TRBD1. V was pared by 5 bases and J by 4 bases, with 8 bases of the junction left unmatched. The germline V gene encodes CDR1 SEHNR and CDR2 FQNEAQ (reference sequence). This CDR3 is 15 amino acids long. In DNA form, the CDR3 reads TGTGCCAGCAGCAAGGGACAGGGCCGGCCCACTGAAGCTTTCTTT. Its translation: CASSKGQGRPTEAFF. Full variable domain (rest looked up from reference TRBV7-9 and TRBJ1-1): DTGVSQNPRHKITKRGQNVTFRCDPISEHNRLYWYRQTLGQGPEFLTYFQNEAQLEKSRLLSDRFSAERPKGSFSTLEIQRTEQGDSAMYLCASSKGQGRPTEAFFGQGTRLTVV.

The chain joins TRBV5-1 to TRBJ2-7, with TRBD1 matching 7 bases. V was pared by 4 bases and J by 3 bases, with 7 bases of the junction left unmatched. CDR1 and CDR2 from the germline V gene are SGHRS and YFSETQ. The CDR3 is 14 amino acids. CDR3 DNA: TGCGCCAGCAGCCAGGGACAGTCCGGCTACGAGCAGTACTTC. Its protein product is CASSQGQSGYEQYF.

This chain connects TRBV2 to TRBJ1-2; D remains ambiguous. CDR3 size: 14 residues. Germline V gene data show CDR1 as SNHLY and CDR2 as FYNNEI. V was trimmed by 2 bases and J by 2 bases, leaving 9 bases between them. CDR3 sequence reads: CASSERSANYGYTF. CDR3 nucleotides: TGTGCCAGCAGTGAACGCAGCGCGAACTATGGCTACACCTTC.

This clone appeared a single time. In DNA, the CDR3 is TGTGCCAGCAGGGACAGGGTGGACACTGAAGCTTTCTTT. This encodes CASRDRVDTEAFF. The rearrangement links TRBV6-1 to TRBJ1-1; 8 nucleotides agree with TRBD1. The CDR3 totals 13 residues. Germline V CDR1 and CDR2: MNHNS, SASEGT. Trimming removed 6 bases from V and 3 bases from J; junction bases left unmatched: 3.

The V gene is TRBV5-1, the J gene TRBJ1-2; 8 bases are a match to TRBD1. Germline CDR1 is SGHRS and CDR2 is YFSETQ. The CDR3 length is 14 residues. The trim removed 3 bases at V and 5 bases at J, leaving 6 bases unmatched. DNA of the CDR3: TGCGCCAGCAGCTCTGGACAGGGTGAATATGGCTACACCTTC. Translating it yields CASSSGQGEYGYTF.

As DNA, the CDR3 is TGTGCCAGCAGCCGAACAGGGGGGAGCTCCTACGAGCAGTACTTC. Protein sequence: CASSRTGGSSYEQYF. V usage is TRBV5-5 and J usage is TRBJ2-7; 8 bases map to TRBD1. The CDR3 runs to 15 residues. Germline V gives CDR1 SGHKS, CDR2 YYEKEE (reference sequence). V lost 4 bases and J lost 0; bases outside the gene matches: 6.

The rearrangement uses TRBV9 and TRBJ1-1; 8 bases line up with TRBD1. Germline V CDR1 and CDR2: SGDLS, YYNGEE. The J segment lost 3 bases and the V segment lost 0 bases, leaving 7 bases of the junction unmatched. The CDR3 contains 16 residues. CDR3 in DNA: TGTGCCAGCAGCGTAGCGGTCAGGGGGCCCGACACTGAAGCTTTCTTT. This codes for CASSVAVRGPDTEAFF.

This clone was counted a single time. V usage is TRBV6-5 and J usage is TRBJ1-1; 10 positions agree with TRBD1. This CDR3 region has 14 residues. Germline assignment: CDR1 MNHEY and CDR2 SVGAGI. The V gene end was trimmed by 2 bases and the J gene end by 7 bases; junction bases not matched to a gene: 4. The CDR3 region is CASSYADRGLEAFF. CDR3 coding DNA: TGTGCCAGCAGTTACGCCGACAGGGGGCTTGAAGCTTTCTTT.

The chain recombines TRBV6-5 with TRBJ1-4, with a tentative D call TRBD1 (6 bases). The germline V and J ends were trimmed by 9 bases and 1 base, with 9 bases remaining between them. Germline V gene sequence: CDR1 MNHEY, CDR2 SVGAGI. The CDR3 covers 13 residues. This CDR3 is CASKQGTNEKLFF. CDR3 DNA sequence: TGTGCCAGTAAACAGGGAACTAATGAAAAACTGTTTTTT.

V is TRBV30 and J is TRBJ2-5, with D perhaps matching TRBD1 (6 bases). Germline-derived CDR1 and CDR2 are GTSNPN and SVGIG (reference sequence). This CDR3 spans 17 amino acids. Trimming pared 0 bases from V and 4 bases from J, leaving 21 bases between. The CDR3 loop reads CAWSVLTGGPRGETQYF. DNA of the CDR3: TGTGCCTGGAGTGTACTAACTGGGGGCCCTCGAGGAGAGACCCAGTACTTC.

The genes are TRBV19 and TRBJ1-6; possible D gene TRBD1, 6 bases. Germline V CDR1 and CDR2: LNHDA, SQIVND (reference sequence). This CDR3 comprises 15 residues. The V gene lost 10 bases and the J gene lost 0 bases, with 13 bases spanning the gap. The CDR3 spells CATQQGSSYNSPLHF. CDR3 coding DNA: TGTGCCACCCAACAGGGAAGCTCCTATAATTCACCCCTCCACTTT. The full variable domain, its missing parts supplied by reference TRBV19 and TRBJ1-6, is DGGITQSPKYLFRKEGQNVTLSCEQNLNHDAMYWYRQDPGQGLRLIYYSQIVNDFQKGDIAEGYSVSREKKESFPLTVTSAQKNPTAFYLCATQQGSSYNSPLHFGNGTRLTVT.

V and J are TRBV2 and TRBJ1-2; perhaps TRBD1 as D (6 bases). Germline assignment: CDR1 SNHLY and CDR2 FYNNEI. CDR3 length: 12 residues. The germline V and J ends were trimmed by 6 bases and 8 bases, with 13 bases remaining between them. CDR3 coding DNA: TGTGCCAGCAGCATAGGGGGGGGAGGCTACACCTTC. It specifies CASSIGGGGYTF.

This clone showed up just once. The chain joins TRBV5-1 to TRBJ1-5, with TRBD1 identical over 8 bases. The CDR3 is 16 residues long. Germline V gives CDR1 SGHRS, CDR2 YFSETQ. J was trimmed by 0 bases and V by 0 bases; bases with no gene match: 2. CDR3: CASSLGTGNSNQPQHF. CDR3 sequence (DNA): TGCGCCAGCAGCTTGGGGACAGGGAATAGCAATCAGCCCCAGCATTTT.

V is TRBV4-2 and J is TRBJ2-1; D may be TRBD2 (7 bases). Trimming removed 1 base from V and 2 bases from J, with 15 bases in between. Germline values: CDR1 LGHNA, CDR2 YNFKEQ. The CDR3 spans 17 residues. The CDR3 reads CASSQGGSGGPYNEQFF. The CDR3, as DNA: TGTGCCAGCAGCCAAGGTGGATCGGGGGGCCCCTACAATGAGCAGTTCTTC.

V and J are TRBV5-6 and TRBJ2-7, with TRBD1 matching over 8 bases. The CDR3 has 14 residues. V lost 6 bases to trimming and J lost 5 bases; unmatched junction nucleotides: 10. Per germline, CDR1 SGHDT and CDR2 YYEEEE. This CDR3 is CASTDRGSLNEQYF. CDR3 nucleotides: TGTGCCAGCACTGACAGGGGAAGTCTAAACGAGCAGTACTTC.

The chain employs TRBV2 and TRBJ2-7; D unresolved. The germline V gene encodes CDR1 SNHLY and CDR2 FYNNEI. Trimming cost V 5 bases and J 3 bases, with 11 bases left between them. The CDR3 has 13 residues. The CDR3 DNA sequence: TGTGCCAGCAGTATGGGCCTTAACTACGAGCAGTACTTC. Its translation is CASSMGLNYEQYF. The variable domain in full, completed from reference TRBV2 and TRBJ2-7, reads EPEVTQTPSHQVTQMGQEVILRCVPISNHLYFYWYRQILGQKVEFLVSFYNNEISEKSEIFDDQFSVERPDGSNFTLKIRSTKLEDSAMYFCASSMGLNYEQYFGPGTRLTVT.

The chain combines TRBV5-4 with TRBJ1-1; TRBD1 matches 7 bases. CDR3 length equals 15 residues. CDR1 is SGHNT, CDR2 YYREEE, per germline (reference sequence). The J segment lost 0 bases and the V segment lost 4 bases, leaving 6 bases of the junction unmatched. CDR3: CASSEQGKLNTEAFF. CDR3 DNA: TGTGCCAGCAGCGAACAGGGGAAGTTGAACACTGAAGCTTTCTTT.

The rearrangement uses TRBV30 and TRBJ2-3, with TRBD1 matching over 9 bases. The CDR3 is 13 amino acids. CDR1 and CDR2 (germline): GTSNPN, SVGIG (reference sequence). The CDR3 region has the DNA TGTGCTTCCCGGACAGGGGCCACAGATACGCAGTATTTT. This translates into CASRTGATDTQYF.

V and J are TRBV2 and TRBJ2-5; 7 bases are shared with TRBD1. Judging by the DNA end, TRBJ2-7 fits better; the J call may be wrong. The CDR3 is 14 residues long. Per germline, CDR1 SNHLY and CDR2 FYNNEI. Here the CDR3 reads CASTSRTGLYEQYF. The CDR3 DNA reads as TGTGCCAGCACCTCTCGGACAGGACTCTACGAGCAGTACTTC.